This T cell receptor beta chain was sequenced in a study of monozygotic twins with cystic fibrosis. Study-level findings and limits: Clonality was generally low (median roughly 0.009), higher in the most severe patients.

As concerns this clone: Its matching antigen is unknown.

Clones were read by immunoSEQ multiplex PCR, and TCRdb kept only the in-frame ones, dropping some. Of under 20,000 clones listed, about 97% are singletons. The CDR3 totals 15 residues. Looked up from germline, CDR1 is PRHDT and CDR2 is FYEKMQ (reference sequence). Trimming took 5 bases from V and 0 from J, leaving 14 bases between them. Material for sequencing was blood. The chain recombines TRBV13 with TRBJ2-7; a weak D match, TRBD1 (6 bases). The receptor was isolated from a woman in her 30s with cystic fibrosis. CDR3 bases: TGTGCCAGCAGCATCTTTCAACAGGGCTCCTACGAGCAGTACTTC. It translates to CASSIFQQGSYEQYF.